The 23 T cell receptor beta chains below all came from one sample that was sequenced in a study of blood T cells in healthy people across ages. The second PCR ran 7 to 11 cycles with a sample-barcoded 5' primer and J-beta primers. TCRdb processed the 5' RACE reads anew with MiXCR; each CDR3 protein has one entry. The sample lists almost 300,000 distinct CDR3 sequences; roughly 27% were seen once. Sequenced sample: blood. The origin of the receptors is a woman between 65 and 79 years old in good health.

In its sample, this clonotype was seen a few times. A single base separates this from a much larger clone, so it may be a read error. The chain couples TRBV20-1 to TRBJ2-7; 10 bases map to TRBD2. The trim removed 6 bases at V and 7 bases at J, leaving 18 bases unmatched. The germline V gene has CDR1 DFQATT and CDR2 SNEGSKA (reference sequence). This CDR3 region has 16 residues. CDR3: CSARFGGAGGFGEQYF. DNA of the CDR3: TGCAGTGCCCGATTCGGGGGAGCGGGAGGGTTTGGTGAGCAGTACTTC.

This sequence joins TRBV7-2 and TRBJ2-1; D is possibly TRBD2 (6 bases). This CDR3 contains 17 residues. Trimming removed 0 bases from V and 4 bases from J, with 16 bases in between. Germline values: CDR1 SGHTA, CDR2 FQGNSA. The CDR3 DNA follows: TGTGCCAGCAGCTTAGCCCCACTAGCCCCTCCATACAATGAGCAGTTCTTC. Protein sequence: CASSLAPLAPPYNEQFF.

As DNA, the CDR3 is TGTGCCAGCAGTTACACGACTAGCGGGGGCCAAGAGACCCAGTACTTC. It yields the protein CASSYTTSGGQETQYF. The chain uses TRBV6-5 and TRBJ2-5; 12 bases map to TRBD2. Germline loops: CDR1 MNHEY, CDR2 SVGAGI. Trimming at V came to 2 bases and at J to 1 base, leaving 2 bases not matched to a gene. This CDR3 spans 16 amino acids.

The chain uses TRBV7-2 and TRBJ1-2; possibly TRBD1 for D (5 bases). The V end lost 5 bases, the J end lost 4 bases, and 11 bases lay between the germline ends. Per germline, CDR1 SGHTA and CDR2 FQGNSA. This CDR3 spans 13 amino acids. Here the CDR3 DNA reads TGTGCCAGCAGCCCAGACAGCACCTATGGCTACACCTTC. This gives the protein CASSPDSTYGYTF.

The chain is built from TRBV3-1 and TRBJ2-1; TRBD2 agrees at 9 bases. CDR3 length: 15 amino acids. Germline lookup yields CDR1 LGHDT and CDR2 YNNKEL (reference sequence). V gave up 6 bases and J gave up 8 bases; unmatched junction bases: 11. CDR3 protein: CASRSAGLAVDEQFF. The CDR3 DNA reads TGTGCCAGCAGGTCTGCGGGACTAGCAGTTGATGAGCAGTTCTTC.

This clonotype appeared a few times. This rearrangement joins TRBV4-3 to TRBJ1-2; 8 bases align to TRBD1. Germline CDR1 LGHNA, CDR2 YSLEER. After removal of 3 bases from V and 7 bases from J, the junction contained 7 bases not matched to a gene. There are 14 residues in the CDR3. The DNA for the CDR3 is TGCGCCAGCAGCCAGGAAGGGACAGGTGTTGGCTACACCTTC. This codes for CASSQEGTGVGYTF.

DNA of the CDR3: TGCGCCAGCAGCTTGGCACCGGGCGCGAGCACTGAAGCTTTCTTT. This encodes CASSLAPGASTEAFF. V usage is TRBV5-1 and J usage is TRBJ1-1; no clear D gene. The germline V and J ends were trimmed by 0 bases and 4 bases, with 13 bases remaining between them. Germline CDR1 SGHRS, CDR2 YFSETQ. The CDR3 is made up of 15 amino acids.

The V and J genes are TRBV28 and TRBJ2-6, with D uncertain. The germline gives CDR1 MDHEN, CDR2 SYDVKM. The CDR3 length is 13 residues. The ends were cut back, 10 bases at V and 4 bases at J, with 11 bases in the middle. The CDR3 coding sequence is TGTGCCAACAGCCCACAGGGGGCCAACGTCCTGACTTTC. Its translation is CANSPQGANVLTF.

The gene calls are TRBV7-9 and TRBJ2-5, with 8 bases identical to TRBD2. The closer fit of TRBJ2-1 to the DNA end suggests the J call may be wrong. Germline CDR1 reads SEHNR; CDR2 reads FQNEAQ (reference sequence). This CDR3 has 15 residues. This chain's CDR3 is CASSLVFSGSNEQFF. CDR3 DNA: TGTGCCAGCAGCTTAGTGTTCAGCGGGAGCAATGAGCAGTTCTTC.

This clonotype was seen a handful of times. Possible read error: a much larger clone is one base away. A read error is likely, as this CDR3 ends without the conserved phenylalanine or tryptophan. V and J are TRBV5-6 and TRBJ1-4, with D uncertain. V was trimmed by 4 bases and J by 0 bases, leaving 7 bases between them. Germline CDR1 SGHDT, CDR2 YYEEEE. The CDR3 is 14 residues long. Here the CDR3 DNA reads TGTGCCAGCAGCATGATTGCAACTAATGAAAAACTGTTTTCT. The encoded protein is CASSMIATNEKLFS.

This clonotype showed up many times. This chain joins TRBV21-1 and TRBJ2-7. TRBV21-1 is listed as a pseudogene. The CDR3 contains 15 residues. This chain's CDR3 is CASSKCHDWSYEQYF. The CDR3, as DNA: TGTGCCAGCAGCAAATGTCATGACTGGTCCTACGAGCAGTACTTC.

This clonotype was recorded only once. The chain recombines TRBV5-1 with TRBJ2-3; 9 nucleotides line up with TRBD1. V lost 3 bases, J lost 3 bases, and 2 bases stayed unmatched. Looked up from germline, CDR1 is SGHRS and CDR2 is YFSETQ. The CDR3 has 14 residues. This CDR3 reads CASSSDRGTDTQYF. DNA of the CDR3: TGCGCCAGCAGCTCCGACAGGGGGACAGATACGCAGTATTTT.

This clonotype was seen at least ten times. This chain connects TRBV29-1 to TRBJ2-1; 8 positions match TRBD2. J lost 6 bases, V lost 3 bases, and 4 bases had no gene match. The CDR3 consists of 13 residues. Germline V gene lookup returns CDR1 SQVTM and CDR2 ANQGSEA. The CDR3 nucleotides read TGCAGCGTTGAGACCGGGAGGGCCAATGAGCAGTTCTTC. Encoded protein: CSVETGRANEQFF.

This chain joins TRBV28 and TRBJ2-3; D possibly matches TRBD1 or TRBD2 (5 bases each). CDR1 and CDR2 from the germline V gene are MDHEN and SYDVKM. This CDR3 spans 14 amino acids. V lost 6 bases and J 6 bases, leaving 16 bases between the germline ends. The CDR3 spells CASSLGTAQDTQYF. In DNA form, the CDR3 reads TGTGCCAGCAGCCTAGGGACGGCACAGGATACGCAGTATTTT.

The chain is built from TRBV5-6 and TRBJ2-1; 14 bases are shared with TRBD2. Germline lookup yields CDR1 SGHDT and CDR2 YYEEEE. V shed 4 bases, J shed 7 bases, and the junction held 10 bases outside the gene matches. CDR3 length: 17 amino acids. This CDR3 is CASSLEGLAGDRNEQFF. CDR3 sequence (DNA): TGTGCCAGCAGCCTTGAGGGACTAGCGGGAGATAGGAATGAGCAGTTCTTC.

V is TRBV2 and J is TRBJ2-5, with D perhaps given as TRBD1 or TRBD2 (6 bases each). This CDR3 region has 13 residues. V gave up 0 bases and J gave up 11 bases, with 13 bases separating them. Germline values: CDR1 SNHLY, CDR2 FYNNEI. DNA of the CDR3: TGTGCCAGCAGTGAAGCCGGAGGGGGTGAGCAGTACTTC. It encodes CASSEAGGGEQYF.

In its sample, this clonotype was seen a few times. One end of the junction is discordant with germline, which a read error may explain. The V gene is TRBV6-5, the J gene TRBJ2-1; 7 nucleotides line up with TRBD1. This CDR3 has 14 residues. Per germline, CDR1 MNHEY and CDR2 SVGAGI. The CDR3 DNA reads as TGTGCCAGCAGTTACCGGACAGGTTCGGATGAGCAGTCCTTC. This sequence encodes CASSYRTGSDEQSF.

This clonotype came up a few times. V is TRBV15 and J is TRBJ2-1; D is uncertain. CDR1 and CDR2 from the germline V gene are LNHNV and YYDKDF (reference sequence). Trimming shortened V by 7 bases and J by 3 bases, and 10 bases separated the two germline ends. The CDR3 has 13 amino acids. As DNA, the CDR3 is TGTGCCACCATGCGCGTTTACTACAATGAGCAGTTCTTC. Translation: CATMRVYYNEQFF.

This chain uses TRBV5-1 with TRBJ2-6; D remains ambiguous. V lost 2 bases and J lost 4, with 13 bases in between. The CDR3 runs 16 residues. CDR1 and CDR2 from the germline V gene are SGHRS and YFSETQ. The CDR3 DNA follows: TGCGCCAGCAGCTTTCCACAACCTCCCGGGGCCAACGTCCTGACTTTC. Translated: CASSFPQPPGANVLTF.

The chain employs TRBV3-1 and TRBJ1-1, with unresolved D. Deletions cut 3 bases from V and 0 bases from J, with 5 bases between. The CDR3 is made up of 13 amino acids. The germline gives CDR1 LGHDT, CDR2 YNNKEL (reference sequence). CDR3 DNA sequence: TGTGCCAGCAGCCAGTTCATGAACACTGAAGCTTTCTTT. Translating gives CASSQFMNTEAFF. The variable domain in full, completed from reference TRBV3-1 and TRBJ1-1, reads DTAVSQTPKYLVTQMGNDKSIKCEQNLGHDTMYWYKQDSKKFLKIMFSYNNKELIINETVPNRFSPKSPDKAHLNLHINSLELGDSAVYFCASSQFMNTEAFFGQGTRLTVV.

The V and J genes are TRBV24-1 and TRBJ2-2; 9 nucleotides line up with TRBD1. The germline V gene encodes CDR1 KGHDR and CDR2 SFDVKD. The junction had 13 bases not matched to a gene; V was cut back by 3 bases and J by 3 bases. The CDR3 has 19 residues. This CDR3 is CATSDAGEQGAEHTGELFF. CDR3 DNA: TGTGCCACCAGTGATGCGGGTGAACAGGGGGCGGAACACACCGGGGAGCTGTTTTTT.

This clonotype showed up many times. The CDR3 reads CASRSGLAGGLSYNEQFF. The CDR3 DNA reads TGTGCCAGCAGATCGGGACTAGCGGGAGGGCTCTCCTACAATGAGCAGTTCTTC. This chain links TRBV7-9 with TRBJ2-1; 16 bases agree with TRBD2. Trimming took 6 bases from V and 0 from J; bases not matched to a gene: 5. Per germline, CDR1 SEHNR and CDR2 FQNEAQ (reference sequence). The length of the CDR3 is 18 residues.

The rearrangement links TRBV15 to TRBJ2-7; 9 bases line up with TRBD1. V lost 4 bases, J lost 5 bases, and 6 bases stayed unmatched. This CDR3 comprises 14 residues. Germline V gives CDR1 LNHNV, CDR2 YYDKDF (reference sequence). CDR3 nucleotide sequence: TGTGCCACCAGCAACCGGGACAGGGTGAACGAGCAGTACTTC. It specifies CATSNRDRVNEQYF.